This TCR beta chain was obtained from a study of blood T cells in healthy people across ages. Germline V gene data show CDR1 as DFQATT and CDR2 as SNEGSKA (reference sequence). The CDR3 loop spans 16 amino acids. The V end lost 2 bases, the J end lost 0 bases, and 14 bases lay between the germline ends. Combining a sample-barcoded 5' primer with a J-beta primer mix, a second PCR ran for roughly 6 to 11 cycles. Using its own MiXCR run on the 5' RACE reads, TCRdb lists one record per CDR3 protein. Found here are around 520,000 distinct CDR3 sequences, 27% of them singletons; the top ten hold approximately 4%. A minimum of 6 micrograms of total RNA was extracted per sample. A further study also used this sample, focusing on T cells of mothers and their children.

The rearrangement uses TRBV20-1 and TRBJ2-1, with D unresolved. The clonotype originates from a boy aged 2 to 9 in good health. Sequenced material: blood. This CDR3 is CSARLGSLSSYNEQFF. The CDR3 DNA reads TGCAGTGCTAGATTAGGCAGCTTAAGCTCCTACAATGAGCAGTTCTTC.